A selection of T cell receptor beta chains follows, all from one sample in a study of cytomegalovirus exposure and HLA in healthy donors. The protocol was immunoSEQ multiplex PCR, while the TCRdb copy is restricted to in-frame clones and leaves out a portion. The table has over 100,000 clones, 66% seen once; the top ten hold 1.5%. Input material: PBMCs. These receptors all stem from a young man in good health and CMV-seronegative. The CDR3 runs from the conserved cysteine through the conserved F or W. D genes are given only for firm matches. Only some rows state a clone size, as once, few, many or a class for expanded clones.

CDR3	DNA	size	D	V	J
CSSSLKGSEAFF	TGTTCCAGCAGCTTAAAGGGGTCTGAAGCTTTCTTT	.	.	TRBV7-9	TRBJ1-1
CATRDSAYEQYF	TGTGCCACCAGGGACAGCGCCTACGAGCAGTACTTC	.	TRBD1	TRBV6-5	TRBJ2-7
CASSDVRGRVFQPQHF	TGTGCCAGCAGTGACGTCAGGGGGCGCGTTTTTCAGCCCCAGCATTTT	.	TRBD1	TRBV2	TRBJ1-5
CASSLDGARGNTIYF	TGTGCCAGCAGCTTAGACGGTGCACGCGGAAACACCATATATTTT	.	.	TRBV7-2	TRBJ1-3
CASSSLTGGYEQYF	TGTGCCAGCAGCTCTTTAACAGGGGGCTACGAGCAGTACTTC	.	TRBD1	TRBV7-2	TRBJ2-7
CASSSPGGPDTQYF	TGTGCCAGCAGCTCCCCGGGGGGGCCGGATACGCAGTATTTT	few	TRBD2	TRBV5-4	TRBJ2-3
CASSPGITGELFF	TGTGCCAGCAGTCCGGGGATCACCGGGGAGCTGTTTTTT	once	.	TRBV27	TRBJ2-2
CASSFRGTEAFF	TGTGCCAGCAGTTTTAGGGGCACTGAAGCTTTCTTT	once	.	TRBV27	TRBJ1-1
CASSPTGGRGRTDTQYF	TGTGCCAGCTCACCCACGGGCGGCAGGGGGAGGACAGATACGCAGTATTTT	.	.	TRBV18	TRBJ2-3
CASSLQRGGFDEQFF	TGTGCCAGCAGTCTCCAGCGGGGGGGCTTCGATGAGCAGTTCTTC	few	TRBD2	TRBV28	TRBJ2-1
CSSSLVGGDDYTF	TGTTCCAGCAGCTTAGTTGGAGGGGATGACTACACCTTC	.	.	TRBV7-9	TRBJ1-2
CAISEGRGTSGLSYEQYF	TGTGCCATCAGTGAGGGGCGTGGGACTAGCGGGTTATCCTACGAGCAGTACTTC	.	TRBD2	TRBV10-3	TRBJ2-7
CASSVATGVRTGELFF	TGTGCCAGCAGCGTAGCCACAGGGGTTCGAACCGGGGAGCTGTTTTTT	.	TRBD1	TRBV9	TRBJ2-2
CASSLGGLREQYF	TGTGCCAGCAGTTTAGGGGGGTTGAGGGAGCAGTACTTC	.	.	TRBV28	TRBJ2-7
CASSSTVDRGLEKLFF	TGTGCCAGCAGCTCCACGGTTGACAGGGGGCTTGAAAAACTGTTTTTT	.	TRBD1	TRBV7-8	TRBJ1-4
CASSSTRQGVGRGYTF	TGTGCCAGCAGCTCTACCCGACAGGGGGTCGGGCGGGGCTACACCTTC	.	TRBD1	TRBV7-9	TRBJ1-2
CASSKTGGVNQPQHF	TGTGCCAGCAGCAAGACAGGGGGCGTTAATCAGCCCCAGCATTTT	.	TRBD1	TRBV7-9	TRBJ1-5
CAWHRPTYGYTF	TGTGCCTGGCACAGGCCCACCTATGGCTACACCTTC	.	.	TRBV30	TRBJ1-2